The rows below give T cell receptor beta chains drawn from one sample of a study of blood T cell repertoires in COVID-19. Here immunoSEQ multiplex PCR was the method, and the copy in TCRdb shows in-frame clones only, minus some. Here the sample spans roughly 140,000 clones, about 80% being singletons. Sequenced input: PBMCs or T cells enriched from blood (not recorded which). These receptors were taken from a man between 45 and 60 years old in a cohort exposed to, infected with or recovered from COVID-19 (not recorded which). The CDR3 runs from the conserved cysteine through the conserved F or W. The D gene is left open where the match is weak. Size values are once, few and many counts, or a class for expanded clones, and some rows have none.

D: -
J: TRBJ1-1
size: -
V: TRBV19
DNA: TGTGCCAGTAGTATTGGGGCCCTTGGGGTATCGAACACTGAAGCTTTCTTT
CDR3: CASSIGALGVSNTEAFF

D: TRBD1
J: TRBJ1-2
size: -
V: TRBV5-1
DNA: TGCGCCAGCAGCTTATTTGCAGGGGGTGATGGCTACACCTTC
CDR3: CASSLFAGGDGYTF

D: -
J: TRBJ1-5
size: -
V: TRBV10-3
DNA: TGTGCCATCAGTGAGTCCCAGGGGCACGATCAGCCCCAGCATTTT
CDR3: CAISESQGHDQPQHF

D: TRBD1
J: TRBJ2-1
size: -
V: TRBV4-3
DNA: TGCGCCAGCAGCCCCTACAGGGGAAGTGAGCAGTTCTTC
CDR3: CASSPYRGSEQFF

D: -
J: TRBJ2-1
size: -
V: TRBV30
DNA: TGTGCCTGGAGTGTTTCTTACAATGAGCAGTTCTTC
CDR3: CAWSVSYNEQFF

D: TRBD2
J: TRBJ2-2
size: -
V: TRBV7-9
DNA: TGTGCCAGCAGGGGAGGACTAGCGGAGAACACCGGGGAGCTGTTTTTT
CDR3: CASRGGLAENTGELFF

D: TRBD1
J: TRBJ1-1
size: -
V: TRBV5-4
DNA: TGTGCCAGCAGCTCACCGGACAGGGCGGGATACGAAGCTTTCTTT
CDR3: CASSSPDRAGYEAFF

D: TRBD1
J: TRBJ1-4
size: -
V: TRBV19
DNA: TGTGCCAGTAGTGATCGCCAGGGGGCTGGAAGAGAAAAACTGTTTTTT
CDR3: CASSDRQGAGREKLFF

D: -
J: TRBJ2-2
size: -
V: TRBV30
DNA: TGTGCCTGGAGTGTCGGGGGAACCGGGGAGCTGTTTTTT
CDR3: CAWSVGGTGELFF

D: -
J: TRBJ2-1
size: -
V: TRBV29-1
DNA: TGCGGCGGACAGAGCTCCTACAATGAGCAGTTCTTC
CDR3: CGGQSSYNEQFF

D: -
J: TRBJ2-7
size: -
V: TRBV7-9
DNA: TGTGCCGCCGGGGATAGGCCCTACGAGCAGTACTTC
CDR3: CAAGDRPYEQYF

D: TRBD2
J: TRBJ2-7
size: -
V: TRBV10-2
DNA: TGCGCCAGCACACTAGCGCAAAACGCCTACGAGCAGTACTTC
CDR3: CASTLAQNAYEQYF

D: -
J: TRBJ2-2
size: many
V: TRBV5-4
DNA: TGTGCCAGCAGCGACGGGAGTATCTACACCGGGGAGCTGTTTTTT
CDR3: CASSDGSIYTGELFF

D: TRBD1
J: TRBJ1-1
size: once
V: TRBV5-5
DNA: TGTGCCAGCAGCCGTTCTCAACCGGGGACAGGAGACACTGAAGCTTTCTTT
CDR3: CASSRSQPGTGDTEAFF

D: -
J: TRBJ2-3
size: -
V: TRBV18
DNA: TGTGCCAGCTCAGGCCAGGGTTCCCATCCCACAGATACGCAGTATTTT
CDR3: CASSGQGSHPTDTQYF

D: -
J: TRBJ1-3
size: -
V: TRBV19
DNA: TGTGCCAGTAGTTTAGGAGTAAATGGAAACACCATATATTTT
CDR3: CASSLGVNGNTIYF

D: TRBD1
J: TRBJ2-3
size: few
V: TRBV6-5
DNA: TGTGCCAGCACCTACGGGACAGGGGACACAGATACGCAGTATTTT
CDR3: CASTYGTGDTDTQYF

D: TRBD1
J: TRBJ2-7
size: -
V: TRBV28
DNA: TGTGCCAGCAGTTTCGGGGACAGGGCCTACGAGCAGTACTTC
CDR3: CASSFGDRAYEQYF

D: -
J: TRBJ1-2
size: few
V: TRBV7-9
DNA: TGTGCCAGCACTCCCGTGGGGCAAAATGGCTACACCTTC
CDR3: CASTPVGQNGYTF